This entry describes one T cell receptor beta chain. Its antigen is currently unknown. These data are taken from a study of T cell repertoires in cytomegalovirus infection. CDR1 and CDR2 from the germline V gene are SGHAT and FQNNGV. With V trimmed by 3 bases and J by 5 bases, 18 bases remained unmatched. There are 19 residues in the CDR3. TCRdb called the reads again in MiXCR, with one record for every CDR3 protein. The data show hundreds of thousands of distinct CDR3 sequences, roughly a quarter seen once. Broader study findings: The cumulative frequency of public TCR beta families distinguished individuals who carried CMV together with the relevant HLA. The ex vivo response was dominated by HLA-C-restricted CMV-specific TCR beta clonotypes.

Input material: CD8+ T cells from PBMCs. This sequence joins TRBV11-2 and TRBJ2-1, with TRBD1 matching 8 bases. The clonotype was recovered from a human donor in good health (CMV status not recorded). Some clones in this sample may be carry-over from other donors' samples. In nucleotides, the CDR3 is TGTGCCAGCAGCTTTCCCCAGGCCCCGACAGGGGCACCTAACAATGAGCAGTTCTTC. This translates into CASSFPQAPTGAPNNEQFF.